The 27 T cell receptor beta chains listed next were all sequenced from one sample in a study of graft-versus-host responses after intestinal transplantation. Antigen specificity for these receptors is unknown. Using immunoSEQ multiplex PCR, the repertoire was profiled, and TCRdb retains in-frame clones only, with some absent. The data contain about 130,000 clones, 80% to 95% of them singletons. Sequencing used unstimulated CD4+ T cells sorted from spleen or lymph node cells, obtained before intestinal transplant. These receptors were taken from a human donor who received an intestinal transplant.

The chain is built from TRBV7-8 and TRBJ1-2; maybe TRBD1 (5 bases). The CDR3 covers 12 residues. V gave up 5 bases and J gave up 4 bases, with 8 bases separating them. Germline lookup yields CDR1 SGHVS and CDR2 FQNEAQ. This CDR3 reads CASSRGVYGYTF. In nucleotides, the CDR3 is TGTGCCAGCAGCCGGGGGGTCTATGGCTACACCTTC.

The chain couples TRBV18 to TRBJ2-1; 8 nucleotides match TRBD2. Losses at the gene ends were 2 bases for V and 5 bases for J; bases not matched to a gene: 8. CDR3 size: 16 residues. The V gene's germline CDR1 is KGHSH and CDR2 LQKENI. CDR3 sequence (DNA): TGTGCCAGCTCACCAGGGCTAGCGGGCTTCGACAATGAGCAGTTCTTC. Amino acid sequence: CASSPGLAGFDNEQFF.

The chain employs TRBV13 and TRBJ2-3; 11 positions agree with TRBD2. There are 17 residues in the CDR3. Germline CDR1 reads PRHDT; CDR2 reads FYEKMQ (reference sequence). V was pared by 1 base and J by 2 bases, with 5 bases of the junction left unmatched. The DNA of the CDR3 is TGTGCCAGCAGCTTAGTGGGACTAGCGGTTTTCACAGATACGCAGTATTTT. Amino acids: CASSLVGLAVFTDTQYF.

The chain carries TRBV10-3 and TRBJ2-3, with 8 bases matching TRBD2. The CDR3 loop spans 15 amino acids. After removal of 10 bases from V and 4 bases from J, the junction contained 13 bases not matched to a gene. CDR1 is ENHRY, CDR2 SYGVKD, per germline. CDR3: CATRRSGSLADTQYF. For the CDR3, the DNA is TGTGCCACCCGACGAAGCGGGAGCCTAGCAGATACGCAGTATTTT.

The chain is built from TRBV11-2 and TRBJ2-6; D not resolved. Trimming cost V 5 bases and J 2 bases, with 7 bases left between them. The germline CDR1 and CDR2 sequences are SGHAT and FQNNGV. The CDR3 runs to 14 residues. The CDR3 DNA reads TGTGCCAGCAGCCCGATCGCTGGGGCCAACGTCCTGACTTTC. Its protein is CASSPIAGANVLTF.

The V gene is TRBV5-5, the J gene TRBJ2-1; 8 bases are shared with TRBD1. CDR1 SGHKS and CDR2 YYEKEE come from the germline V gene (reference sequence). The CDR3 loop spans 16 amino acids. V shed 0 bases, J shed 3 bases, and the junction held 5 bases outside the gene matches. The CDR3 region is CASSLEGTGIYNEQFF. The CDR3 bases are TGTGCCAGCAGCTTGGAGGGGACAGGCATCTACAATGAGCAGTTCTTC.

V is TRBV2 and J is TRBJ2-1, with 10 bases identical to TRBD2. Looked up from germline, CDR1 is SNHLY and CDR2 is FYNNEI. The length of the CDR3 is 14 residues. The junction had 3 bases not matched to a gene; V was cut back by 6 bases and J by 4 bases. The CDR3 DNA reads TGTGCCAGCAGACTAGCGGGAATATACAATGAGCAGTTCTTC. Amino acids: CASRLAGIYNEQFF.

The V and J genes are TRBV10-3 and TRBJ2-3, with D perhaps matching TRBD2 (5 bases). Germline lookup yields CDR1 ENHRY and CDR2 SYGVKD. Deletions cut 11 bases from V and 0 bases from J, with 18 bases between. The CDR3 sequence is 15 residues long. The CDR3 protein is CASRSSTSSTDTQYF. The CDR3 DNA sequence: TGTGCCTCCAGATCCTCTACTAGTAGCACAGATACGCAGTATTTT.

The rearrangement links TRBV6-6 to TRBJ2-7; 7 positions agree with TRBD2. With 6 bases clipped from V and 2 bases from J, the junction kept 10 bases outside the gene matches. The CDR3 runs to 15 residues. Germline assignment: CDR1 MNHNY and CDR2 SVGAGI (reference sequence). CDR3 nucleotide sequence: TGTGCCAGCAGGGCCGGGGGGTCCGGGACCTACGAGCAGTACTTC. Its protein is CASRAGGSGTYEQYF.

In DNA, the CDR3 is TGTGCCATCAGTGCCCTAAGCGGGGGGGCCTACGAGCAGTACTTC. Protein: CAISALSGGAYEQYF. The rearrangement links TRBV10-3 to TRBJ2-7, with 10 positions matching TRBD2. The germline V gene has CDR1 ENHRY and CDR2 SYGVKD. Germline trimming cut 4 bases from V and 2 bases from J; bases unmatched to any gene: 5. The CDR3 is made up of 15 amino acids.

This chain links TRBV7-3 with TRBJ2-1, with TRBD2 identical over 11 bases. The CDR3 spans 16 residues. Trimming cost V 4 bases and J 10 bases; bases outside gene matches: 12. Germline V CDR1 and CDR2: SGHTA, FQGTGA. CDR3 protein: CASSSGTSGSRFEQFF. In nucleotides, the CDR3 is TGTGCCAGCAGCTCCGGGACTAGCGGTAGTAGGTTCGAGCAGTTCTTC.

This clone came up once. This sequence joins TRBV28 and TRBJ2-1, with D maybe TRBD2 (7 bases). Trimming cost V 11 bases and J 8 bases, with 22 bases left between them. The CDR3 runs 14 residues. Germline V gives CDR1 MDHEN, CDR2 SYDVKM. Written as DNA, the CDR3 is TGTGCCGCCAGAGGGGGGGTTTATATCGATGAGCAGTTCTTC. Translating it yields CAARGGVYIDEQFF.

The chain employs TRBV6-1 and TRBJ2-7; TRBD1 might be the D (5 bases). CDR1 and CDR2 (germline): MNHNS, SASEGT. Trimming cost V 2 bases and J 3 bases, with 11 bases left between them. This CDR3 has 14 amino acids. Here the CDR3 DNA reads TGTGCCAGCAGTGAACAGGGTGGAGTCTACGAGCAGTACTTC. It specifies CASSEQGGVYEQYF.

The V call is TRBV19, the J call TRBJ2-5; 11 bases line up with TRBD2. V dropped 5 bases and J dropped 6; count of bases not matched to a gene: 8. This CDR3 comprises 15 residues. CDR1 and CDR2 (germline): LNHDA, SQIVND (reference sequence). The CDR3: CASSFTSGRAKTQYF. Written as DNA, the CDR3 is TGTGCCAGTAGTTTTACTAGCGGGAGAGCAAAGACCCAGTACTTC.

The chain has TRBV15 and TRBJ1-5, with 7 bases lining up with TRBD1. V shed 6 bases, J shed 4 bases, and the junction held 6 bases outside the gene matches. Germline CDR1 reads LNHNV; CDR2 reads YYDKDF (reference sequence). CDR3 size: 14 residues. The CDR3 here is CATRDRTMNQPQHF. The CDR3 region has the DNA TGTGCCACCAGGGACAGGACAATGAATCAGCCCCAGCATTTT.

The chain links TRBV18 to TRBJ2-7, with D possibly TRBD2 on 6 matching bases. The CDR3 is made up of 14 amino acids. Germline CDR1 is KGHSH and CDR2 is LQKENI. V dropped 6 bases and J dropped 0 bases, with 12 bases sitting between them. The CDR3 DNA reads as TGTGCCAGCTCGGCCGGGAGAAACTCCTACGAGCAGTACTTC. Translated: CASSAGRNSYEQYF.

The rearrangement joins TRBV4-3 to TRBJ2-5; weak D call: TRBD2 (5 bases). From germline, CDR1 is LGHNA and CDR2 YSLEER. The CDR3 is made up of 13 amino acids. V was clipped by 4 bases and J by 5 bases, with 11 bases between them. The CDR3 spells CASSRERRETQYF. For the CDR3, the DNA is TGCGCCAGCAGCCGCGAAAGGAGGGAGACCCAGTACTTC.

The rearrangement links TRBV11-3 to TRBJ2-1; D may be TRBD2 (6 bases). The CDR3 runs to 13 residues. CDR1 and CDR2 from the germline V gene are SGHNT and YENEEA. The V end lost 1 base, the J end lost 15 bases, and 16 bases lay between the germline ends. Here the CDR3 reads CASSLVVGGALFF. For the CDR3, the DNA is TGTGCCAGCAGCTTAGTAGTGGGCGGGGCACTGTTCTTC.

The chain combines TRBV7-2 with TRBJ2-1; 8 nucleotides agree with TRBD2. V lost 4 bases, J lost 6 bases, and 11 bases stayed unmatched. CDR1 and CDR2 from the germline V gene are SGHTA and FQGNSA. The CDR3 totals 16 residues. The CDR3 spells CASSSAGTSTVNEQFF. CDR3 nucleotides: TGTGCCAGCAGCTCCGCCGGGACTAGTACGGTCAATGAGCAGTTCTTC. The full variable domain, completed using reference TRBV7-2 and TRBJ2-1, is GAGVSQSPSNKVTEKGKDVELRCDPISGHTALYWYRQSLGQGLEFLIYFQGNSAPDKSGLPSDRFSAERTGGSVSTLTIQRTQQEDSAVYLCASSSAGTSTVNEQFFGPGTRLTVL.

The CDR3 DNA sequence: TGTGCCTGGAGTGTACCCGGGAGTAGCAATCAGCCCCAGCATTTT. Its translation: CAWSVPGSSNQPQHF. The chain recombines TRBV30 with TRBJ1-5; D is uncertain. Germline V CDR1 and CDR2: GTSNPN, SVGIG (reference sequence). V lost 0 bases to trimming and J lost 0 bases, with 9 bases between them. The CDR3 covers 15 residues.

V usage is TRBV9 and J usage is TRBJ2-3, with TRBD1 matching 7 bases. V lost 1 base to trimming and J lost 0 bases; unmatched junction nucleotides: 14. The CDR3 loop spans 19 amino acids. Germline-derived CDR1 and CDR2 are SGDLS and YYNGEE. CDR3 residues: CASSVTGTANEPSTDTQYF. The DNA for the CDR3 is TGTGCCAGCAGCGTAACCGGGACAGCGAACGAGCCTAGCACAGATACGCAGTATTTT.

This clone has just a few counts. The CDR3 sequence: CASSLAQASGTGGELFF. The CDR3 DNA reads TGTGCCAGCAGCTTGGCCCAAGCTAGCGGGACTGGCGGGGAGCTGTTTTTT. The chain employs TRBV5-4 and TRBJ2-2, with 9 bases that match TRBD2. V gave up 0 bases and J gave up 7 bases; unmatched junction bases: 10. The CDR3 runs to 17 residues. The germline CDR1 and CDR2 sequences are SGHNT and YYREEE (reference sequence). Drawing the rest from reference TRBV5-4 and TRBJ2-2, the complete variable domain is ETGVTQSPTHLIKTRGQQVTLRCSSQSGHNTVSWYQQALGQGPQFIFQYYREEENGRGNFPPRFSGLQFPNYSSELNVNALELDDSALYLCASSLAQASGTGGELFFGEGSRLTVL.

DNA of the CDR3: TGTGCCAGCAGCCCAGCGCTGGGACAGCGAGAAAAACTGTTTTTT. Translated, it gives CASSPALGQREKLFF. This chain uses TRBV5-8 with TRBJ1-4; 7 bases match TRBD1. CDR1 is SGHTS, CDR2 YDEGEE, per germline. The CDR3 is made up of 15 amino acids. J gave up 8 bases and V 4 bases, and 11 bases lay outside the gene matches. The entire variable domain, with the rest obtained from reference TRBV5-8 and TRBJ1-4, is as follows: EAGVTQSPTHLIKTRGQQATLRCSPISGHTSVYWYQQALGLGLQFLLWYDEGEERNRGNFPPRFSGRQFPNYSSELNVNALELEDSALYLCASSPALGQREKLFFGSGTQLSVL.

This clone is a singleton in its sample. The chain couples TRBV6-1 to TRBJ1-1, with a weak D call TRBD1 (5 bases). The germline V and J ends were trimmed by 11 bases and 6 bases, with 22 bases remaining between them. The CDR3 consists of 14 residues. The V gene's germline CDR1 is MNHNS and CDR2 SASEGT. The DNA for the CDR3 is TGTGCCGGACAAACAGGTTGGGGATCCCCTGAAGCTTTCTTT. Translated: CAGQTGWGSPEAFF.

The genes are TRBV7-2 and TRBJ1-1; D is unclear. The V and J ends lost 4 bases and 2 bases respectively, with 5 bases between them. CDR3 size: 12 residues. Germline V gene lookup returns CDR1 SGHTA and CDR2 FQGNSA. CDR3 in amino acids: CASSSRNTEAFF. The CDR3 region has the DNA TGTGCCAGCAGCTCACGAAACACTGAAGCTTTCTTT. Complete variable domain (other parts from reference TRBV7-2 and TRBJ1-1): GAGVSQSPSNKVTEKGKDVELRCDPISGHTALYWYRQSLGQGLEFLIYFQGNSAPDKSGLPSDRFSAERTGGSVSTLTIQRTQQEDSAVYLCASSSRNTEAFFGQGTRLTVV.

A single count supports this clone. The chain joins TRBV5-6 to TRBJ2-1, with unresolved D. V lost 4 bases and J lost 7, with 9 bases in between. The CDR3 is made up of 12 amino acids. Per the germline V gene, CDR1 is SGHDT and CDR2 is YYEEEE. CDR3 protein: CASSLKDNEQFF. In DNA form, the CDR3 reads TGTGCCAGCAGCCTCAAAGATAATGAGCAGTTCTTC. Full variable domain (remainder filled in from reference TRBV5-6 and TRBJ2-1): DAGVTQSPTHLIKTRGQQVTLRCSPKSGHDTVSWYQQALGQGPQFIFQYYEEEERQRGNFPDRFSGHQFPNYSSELNVNALLLGDSALYLCASSLKDNEQFFGPGTRLTVL.

The J gene is TRBJ1-4, the V gene TRBV7-2; tentatively, D is TRBD1 (6 bases). This CDR3 contains 14 residues. Trimming cost V 4 bases and J 7 bases, with 13 bases left between them. CDR1 SGHTA and CDR2 FQGNSA come from the germline V gene. The CDR3 DNA sequence: TGTGCCAGCAGCTACAGGGTGGGCGGTGAAAAACTGTTTTTT. Protein: CASSYRVGGEKLFF.